This TCR beta chain emerged from a study of cytomegalovirus exposure and HLA in healthy donors. Primers included in the PCR were 60 Vbeta and 13 Jbeta primers. Profiled with immunoSEQ multiplex PCR; TCRdb holds only in-frame clones, not every one. There are around 190,000 clones in the sample, with around 0.95% held by the top ten. Worth noting for this clone: No antigen is known for it.

The V gene end was trimmed by 0 bases and the J gene end by 2 bases; junction bases not matched to a gene: 1. CDR3 size: 14 residues. Germline lookup yields CDR1 SGHRS and CDR2 YFSETQ. Overall study findings and caveats: For most TCR beta V segments, an earlier analysis put the productive rate at about 87% or about 30% of the time. Rarity marked most TCR sequences, yet some public TCRs occurred in many donors. The authors later found HLA-associated TCR beta chains more clonally expanded than equally common others.

V gene TRBV5-1 combines with J gene TRBJ1-2; 7 bases map to TRBD1. This clonotype was obtained from a woman aged 25 to 39 in good health and CMV-seropositive. The sequenced material came from PBMCs. In nucleotides, the CDR3 is TGCGCCAGCAGCTTGGACAGGGGCAACTATGGCTACACCTTC. Its protein is CASSLDRGNYGYTF.